The present T cell receptor beta chain was sequenced within a study of OX40 agonist ivuxolimab in advanced cancers. Produced via immunoSEQ multiplex PCR; TCRdb's table is partial and in-frame only. The table has fewer than 65,000 clones, 65% to 90% seen once. This CDR3 region has 14 residues. The germline CDR1 and CDR2 sequences are KGHSH and LQKENI. With 3 bases removed from V and 2 bases from J, the gap between germline ends came to 8 bases. The chain joins TRBV18 to TRBJ1-3; the D is unclear. The clonotype comes from an adult with an advanced solid tumor such as melanoma, head and neck, liver or kidney cancer. The sample in question was CD4+ or CD8+ T cells sorted from blood, obtained in a trial of the OX40 agonist ivuxolimab. The CDR3 loop reads CASSPERTGNTIYF. The CDR3 coding sequence is TGTGCCAGCTCACCGGAGAGGACTGGAAACACCATATATTTT. Full variable domain (outside the CDR3, taken from reference TRBV18 and TRBJ1-3): NAGVMQNPRHLVRRRGQEARLRCSPMKGHSHVYWYRQLPEEGLKFMVYLQKENIIDESGMPKERFSAEFPKEGPSILRIQQVVRGDSAAYFCASSPERTGNTIYFGEGSWLTVV.